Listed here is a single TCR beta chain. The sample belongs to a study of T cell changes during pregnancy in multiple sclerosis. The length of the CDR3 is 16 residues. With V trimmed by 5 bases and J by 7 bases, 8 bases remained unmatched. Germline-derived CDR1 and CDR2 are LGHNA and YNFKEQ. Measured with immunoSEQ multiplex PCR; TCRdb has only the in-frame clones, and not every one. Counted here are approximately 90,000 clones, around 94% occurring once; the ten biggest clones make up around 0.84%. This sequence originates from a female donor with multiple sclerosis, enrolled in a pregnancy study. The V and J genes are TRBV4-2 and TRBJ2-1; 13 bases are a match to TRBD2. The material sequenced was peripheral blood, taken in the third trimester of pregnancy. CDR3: CASSEGTSGISNEQFF. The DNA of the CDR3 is TGTGCCAGCAGCGAAGGGACTAGCGGGATTTCTAATGAGCAGTTCTTC.